This TCR beta chain is from a study of a mutant IDH1 vaccine in newly diagnosed glioma. Study in general: The patients received vaccinations eight times, in weeks 1, 3, 5, 7, 11, 15, 19 and 23.

This clone was found once. What it recognizes is unknown. The repertoire was sequenced with immunoSEQ multiplex PCR; TCRdb's copy has only in-frame clones and lacks some. This table has around 26,000 clones, approximately 70% appearing once. Time point noted: week 11, during vaccination. Vaccinated patients received 300 ug of mutant IDH1 20-mer peptide per dose, with topical imiquimod. Donor tumors were new WHO grade 3 or 4 IDH1-mutant, ATRX-lost astrocytomas. CDR3 size: 15 residues. The germline V gene has CDR1 GTSNPN and CDR2 SVGIG (reference sequence). The V segment lost 1 base and the J segment 4 bases; nucleotides outside the gene matches: 4.

The genes are TRBV30 and TRBJ2-7; 13 positions agree with TRBD2. The TCR originated in a man aged 18 to 30 with glioma. Some clones in this sample may be carry-over from other donors' samples. This sample comprised peripheral blood mononuclear cells (PBMCs), obtained from a glioma patient whose treatment included an IDH1 peptide vaccine. The CDR3 region has the DNA TGTGCCTGGAGTGGAACTAGCGGGAGGGGGTACGAGCAGTACTTC. Translation gives CAWSGTSGRGYEQYF.